These T cell receptor beta chains were read from a single sample in a study of blood T cell repertoires in COVID-19. Clones were read by immunoSEQ multiplex PCR, and TCRdb kept only the in-frame ones, dropping some. The sample carries about 180,000 clones, about 88% recorded once. The material sequenced was peripheral blood. Receptors originate from a woman in her forties or fifties with COVID-19, enrolled during active disease. CDR3s include the opening cysteine and the closing phenylalanine or tryptophan. The D gene is left open where the match is weak. Rows give clone size only sometimes, using once, few, many, or a class for an expanded clone.

v_gene,j_gene,abundance,d_gene,len,CDR3nt,CDR3aa
TRBV6-1,TRBJ2-5,few,TRBD2,17,TGTGCCAGCAGTGAGTCCCCTAGCGGGGGACCACAAGAGACCCAGTACTTC,CASSESPSGGPQETQYF
TRBV13,TRBJ2-7,once,-,15,TGTGCCAGCTCATCAAGTACAGGCCGAGCCTACGAGCAGTACTTC,CASSSSTGRAYEQYF
TRBV28,TRBJ2-7,-,TRBD1,15,TGTGCCACCACCCTCCCGGGACAGGGGAAGGTTGAGCAGTACTTC,CATTLPGQGKVEQYF
TRBV9,TRBJ1-2,-,TRBD1,16,TGTGCCAGCAGCGCCCTCTCGGACAGGGGTCTCTATGGCTACACCTTC,CASSALSDRGLYGYTF
TRBV11-2,TRBJ2-6,-,-,18,TGTGCCAGCAGCTCCCAATCCCGGGGGTGGTCTGGGGCCAACGTCCTGACTTTC,CASSSQSRGWSGANVLTF
TRBV3-1/TRBV3-2,TRBJ2-2,-,TRBD2,16,TGTGCCGCGGAAAGCGGACTAGCGGGGGCGGCCGGGGAGCTGTTTTTT,CAAESGLAGAAGELFF
TRBV7-9,TRBJ2-7,few,TRBD1,12,TGTGCCAGCAGCCAGACAGGGTGGGAGCAGTACTTC,CASSQTGWEQYF
TRBV11-3,TRBJ2-7,-,-,15,TGTGCCAGCAGCGGGGCGTCAGGAGAATCCTACGAGCAGTACTTC,CASSGASGESYEQYF
TRBV7-2,TRBJ2-7,once,-,13,TGTGCCAGCAGCTTAAACGGGGGATACGAGCAGTACTTC,CASSLNGGYEQYF
TRBV11-2,TRBJ2-1,once,TRBD2,14,TGTGCCAGCCTCAGCGCGGGGGGTCCCAATGAGCAGTTCTTC,CASLSAGGPNEQFF
TRBV2,TRBJ2-5,-,-,14,TGTGCCAGCAGTGAATCCCCCTCGGGTGAGACCCAGTACTTC,CASSESPSGETQYF
TRBV5-4,TRBJ1-1,-,-,14,TGTGCCAGCAGCTTGGACCCGGGGAACACTGAAGCTTTCTTT,CASSLDPGNTEAFF
TRBV6-2/TRBV6-3,TRBJ1-5,-,-,13,TGTGCCAGCAGTGGGCAGGGCCATCAGCCCCAGCATTTT,CASSGQGHQPQHF
TRBV6-6,TRBJ2-1,-,TRBD2,15,TGTGCCAGCAGTCCTAGCGGGGGGACGCACAATGAGCAGTTCTTC,CASSPSGGTHNEQFF
TRBV7-2,TRBJ2-5,once,TRBD2,15,TGTGCCAGCAGCTTTGGAGCGGGGGGGTCGGAGACCCAGTACTTC,CASSFGAGGSETQYF
TRBV18,TRBJ2-7,-,TRBD1,14,TGTGCCAGCTCAGCGGGACAGGGGGAATACGAGCAGTACTTC,CASSAGQGEYEQYF
TRBV27,TRBJ2-3,-,TRBD2,16,TGTGCCAGCAGCCCTATTGAGTGGCGGGGGGTTGATACGCAGTATTTT,CASSPIEWRGVDTQYF
TRBV28,TRBJ1-5,-,TRBD1,17,TGTGCCAGCAGTTCAGGACAGGGCCCTTATAGCAATCAGCCCCAGCATTTT,CASSSGQGPYSNQPQHF
TRBV7-6,TRBJ2-5,-,TRBD2,16,TGTGCCAGCAGCTTCAGCGGGGGGATTGTACAAGAGACCCAGTACTTC,CASSFSGGIVQETQYF
TRBV15,TRBJ1-2,-,-,15,TGTGCCACCAGCAGAAGAGGAGGGGATGTCGATGGCTACACCTTC,CATSRRGGDVDGYTF
TRBV3-1/TRBV3-2,TRBJ2-7,-,-,14,TGTGCCAGCAGCCAAGGGAGGGGGCCCTACGAGCAGTACTTC,CASSQGRGPYEQYF
TRBV19,TRBJ1-6,few,TRBD1,15,TGTGCCAGTAGCAAACAGGGGCCCGATAATTCACCCCTCCACTTT,CASSKQGPDNSPLHF
TRBV13,TRBJ1-2,once,-,13,TGTGCCAGCAGCCCAGACAGGTTGGGGGGCTACACCTTC,CASSPDRLGGYTF